This T cell receptor (beta chain) originates from a study of CD8+ T cells in alopecia areata. Notes on the study in general: Compared with normal scalp, lesional scalp had higher clonality and more expanded CD8+ clones. Compared with mice, patients displayed less clear TCR sharing, possibly for HLA-related reasons.

Remarks on this clone: Its antigen is undetermined.

Sequencing templates came from extracted RNA that was reverse transcribed into cDNA. Using immunoSEQ multiplex PCR, the repertoire was profiled, and TCRdb retains in-frame clones only, with some absent. Of approximately 150,000 clones in the sample, 55% are singletons; the top ten hold less than 5%. Specimen: CD4+ T cells sorted from blood. The TCR originated in a human donor in good health.

The CDR3 sequence is CASSQGLAARVTQYF. The CDR3 DNA follows: TGCGCCAGCAGCCAAGGACTAGCGGCCAGGGTGACCCAGTACTTC. The chain combines TRBV4-1 with TRBJ2-5; 9 bases are shared with TRBD2. This CDR3 region has 15 residues. Looked up from germline, CDR1 is MGHRA and CDR2 is YSYEKL. The V and J ends lost 1 base and 7 bases, in that order; junction bases with no gene match: 7.